The clone carrying this T cell receptor (beta chain) has just a few counts. The length of the CDR3 is 13 residues. Germline CDR1 is SNHLY and CDR2 is FYNNEI. V lost 6 bases to trimming and J lost 4 bases, with 10 bases between them. The sample originates from a study of HIV-infected patients and healthy controls. TCRdb called the 5' RACE reads again in MiXCR, with one record for every CDR3 protein. Among about 67,000 distinct CDR3 sequences listed, 15% to 20% were seen once. V is TRBV2 and J is TRBJ1-5, with D possibly being TRBD1 (5 bases). This sequence originates from a human donor in good health. The sample was CD4+ T cells from blood. The CDR3 region is CASRGDLNQPQHF. CDR3 nucleotides: TGTGCCAGCAGGGGGGACCTGAATCAGCCCCAGCATTTT.